This T cell receptor (beta chain) was identified during a study of T cell changes during pregnancy in multiple sclerosis. Germline lookup yields CDR1 MNHNS and CDR2 SASEGT. Losses at the gene ends were 1 base for V and 4 bases for J; bases not matched to a gene: 4. The CDR3 is 15 amino acids. The protocol was immunoSEQ multiplex PCR, while the TCRdb copy is restricted to in-frame clones and leaves out a portion. This table holds about 61,000 clones, over 90% found once. J is TRBJ2-7 and V is TRBV6-1; 10 bases align to TRBD2. This clonotype was sampled from a female donor with multiple sclerosis, enrolled in a pregnancy study. The material was CD8+ T cells from peripheral blood mononuclear cells, obtained in the third trimester of pregnancy. The CDR3 reads CASSEEAGGVYEQYF. CDR3 DNA sequence: TGTGCCAGCAGTGAAGAAGCGGGAGGGGTTTACGAGCAGTACTTC.